This record covers a single TCR beta chain. What it recognizes is unknown. V lost 3 bases and J 7 bases, leaving 13 bases between the germline ends. Germline values: CDR1 SGDLS, CDR2 YYNGEE. The length of the CDR3 is 13 residues. The PCR contained 60 Vbeta and 13 Jbeta primers. The repertoire was sequenced with immunoSEQ multiplex PCR; TCRdb's copy has only in-frame clones and lacks some. The sample lists about 100,000 clones, around 81% occurring once. The data are from a study of cytomegalovirus exposure and HLA in healthy donors. Whole-study results and caveats: More than 150 TCR beta chains were listed as cytomegalovirus-associated.

The sequenced sample consisted of PBMCs. The receptor was derived from a woman in her seventies in good health and CMV-seropositive. J is TRBJ1-2 and V is TRBV9, with D uncertain. The CDR3 nucleotides are TGTGCCAGCAGCGCGGGAGGGAGTGGTGGCTACACCTTC. This gives the protein CASSAGGSGGYTF.